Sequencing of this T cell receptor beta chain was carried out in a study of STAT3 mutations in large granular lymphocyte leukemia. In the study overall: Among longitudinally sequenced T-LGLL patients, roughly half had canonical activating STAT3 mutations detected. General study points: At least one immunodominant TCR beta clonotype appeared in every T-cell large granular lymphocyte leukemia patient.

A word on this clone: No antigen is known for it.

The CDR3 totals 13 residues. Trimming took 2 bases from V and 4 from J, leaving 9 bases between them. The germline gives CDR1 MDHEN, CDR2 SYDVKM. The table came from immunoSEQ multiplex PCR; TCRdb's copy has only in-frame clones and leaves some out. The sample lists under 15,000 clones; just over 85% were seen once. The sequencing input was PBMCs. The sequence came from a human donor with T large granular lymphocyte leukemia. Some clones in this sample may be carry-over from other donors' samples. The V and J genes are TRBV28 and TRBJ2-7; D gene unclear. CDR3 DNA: TGTGCCAGCAGTTTAGGCCAGGTGTACGAGCAGTACTTC. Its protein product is CASSLGQVYEQYF.